These T cell receptor beta chains were read from a single sample in a study of beta chain features in type 1 diabetes. Only in-frame clones appear in the TCRdb table, and some are missing; sequencing was by immunoSEQ multiplex PCR. The profile covers roughly 240,000 clones, with roughly 15% appearing a single time and more than 0.025% taken by the ten largest. Material for sequencing was naive CD4+ T cells from blood. These receptors were taken from a woman in her thirties or forties in good health. Each CDR3 is given without its conserved first and last residue. A D gene is named only where the DNA matches it firmly.

ASSQDWAAGAQETQY | TRBD2 | TRBJ2-5 | TRBV4-2
ASSLTGKTNEKLF | NA | TRBJ1-4 | TRBV7-8
ASSLVTSGGNEQF | TRBD2 | TRBJ2-1 | TRBV5-1
ASSRPRATGGREKLF | TRBD1 | TRBJ1-4 | TRBV2
ASSLGTGGFKNIQY | TRBD1 | TRBJ2-4 | TRBV11-2
ASSFLSRTLPNYGYT | NA | TRBJ1-2 | TRBV5-1
ASSQNRGRLETQY | TRBD1 | TRBJ2-5 | TRBV5-5
ASTAARVEPEKLF | NA | TRBJ1-4 | TRBV6-1
SVRTAGGSNTGELF | NA | TRBJ2-2 | TRBV29-1
ASSSSVAGESGNTIY | NA | TRBJ1-3 | TRBV5-1
ASSPYTAKGLLTGELF | NA | TRBJ2-2 | TRBV7-2
ASSVEGLGSYTGELF | TRBD2 | TRBJ2-2 | TRBV9
ASSFGGITPYEQY | NA | TRBJ2-7 | TRBV5-8
ASSESLRSDQPQH | NA | TRBJ1-5 | TRBV6-1
ASSILFQPQH | NA | TRBJ1-5 | TRBV19
ASSLHGSGNTIY | NA | TRBJ1-3 | TRBV7-2
ASSPPLGQGLQPQH | NA | TRBJ1-5 | TRBV18
ASSLVWGQGTEAF | TRBD1 | TRBJ1-1 | TRBV7-2
ASSEVGVGETQY | NA | TRBJ2-5 | TRBV25-1
ASSQVVGQGAGEQY | TRBD1 | TRBJ2-7 | TRBV4-1
ASSFSGARTDTQY | TRBD2 | TRBJ2-3 | TRBV7-2
ASSEMQGSYEQY | NA | TRBJ2-7 | TRBV2
ASSLVGGSTDTQY | NA | TRBJ2-3 | TRBV5-6
ASSLESSGLMETQY | TRBD2 | TRBJ2-5 | TRBV5-1
ASSLRDRQGYTQY | NA | TRBJ2-3 | TRBV7-8
ASRGTGEHEKLF | TRBD1 | TRBJ1-4 | TRBV27
ASSMTGGDSPLH | TRBD1 | TRBJ1-6 | TRBV19
ASSVGGSGVYEQY | TRBD2 | TRBJ2-7 | TRBV9
ASSIRTDTQY | NA | TRBJ2-3 | TRBV19
ASSIGQSNEQF | NA | TRBJ2-1 | TRBV19
ASSRQDSNQPQH | NA | TRBJ1-5 | TRBV6-1
ASSARTSGGASDTQY | TRBD2 | TRBJ2-3 | TRBV5-1
ASSYSSQGAGYEQY | TRBD1 | TRBJ2-7 | TRBV6-5
ASSRYLTSGGSDEQF | TRBD2 | TRBJ2-1 | TRBV11-2
ASSITVAATDTQY | NA | TRBJ2-3 | TRBV19
ASSQDKPGEETQY | NA | TRBJ2-5 | TRBV4-2
ASSLLGYEQY | NA | TRBJ2-7 | TRBV7-2
ASSPGGLAGNTGELF | TRBD2 | TRBJ2-2 | TRBV5-4
ASSEYRVANIQY | NA | TRBJ2-4 | TRBV2
ASGRTGGQPQH | TRBD1 | TRBJ1-5 | TRBV27
ASSRPSGTGSSYEQY | TRBD1 | TRBJ2-7 | TRBV4-1
ASSQLAQRRTTDTQY | NA | TRBJ2-3 | TRBV18
ASSRGTAQETQY | NA | TRBJ2-5 | TRBV5-1
ASSLEGGSGNQPQH | NA | TRBJ1-5 | TRBV7-9
ASRDSSYNEQF | TRBD1 | TRBJ2-1 | TRBV2
ASSPDGQGSYEQY | TRBD1 | TRBJ2-7 | TRBV6-6
ASSLDGTAQETQY | TRBD1 | TRBJ2-5 | TRBV5-1
ASSQDGSRGLDSPLH | TRBD1 | TRBJ1-6 | TRBV4-1
ASSVEGTNNEQF | TRBD2 | TRBJ2-1 | TRBV9
ASSQLVGGNEQF | TRBD2 | TRBJ2-1 | TRBV4-3
ASSVEGVPTGELF | NA | TRBJ2-2 | TRBV9
ASSLGQGGQPQH | TRBD1 | TRBJ1-5 | TRBV7-2
ASSTSGTGVNIQY | TRBD1 | TRBJ2-4 | TRBV19